These 4 T cell receptor beta chains share one sample of origin, sequenced in a study of control samples from healthy donors and cancer patients. Sequencing used immunoSEQ multiplex PCR; TCRdb keeps in-frame clones, though not all of them. The table lists tens of thousands of clones, 70% to 90% of them singletons. Sequenced: PBMCs. The source is a woman between 55 and 75 years old with head and neck cancer.

V is TRBV28 and J is TRBJ1-4; possible D gene TRBD1, 6 bases. The CDR3 length is 18 residues. Germline-derived CDR1 and CDR2 are MDHEN and SYDVKM. Trimming removed 3 bases at V and 10 bases at J, with 27 bases between. CDR3 in amino acids: CASSLKTLSTGSLGKLFF. Written as DNA, the CDR3 is TGTGCCAGCAGTTTGAAAACACTTTCGACAGGATCTTTGGGAAAACTGTTTTTT. The full variable domain, rest sourced from reference TRBV28 and TRBJ1-4, is DVKVTQSSRYLVKRTGEKVFLECVQDMDHENMFWYRQDPGLGLRLIYFSYDVKMKEKGDIPEGYSVSREKKERFSLILESASTNQTSMYLCASSLKTLSTGSLGKLFFGSGTQLSVL.

This clone was found once. The CDR3 region is CAWSVPREQFF. DNA for the CDR3: TGTGCCTGGAGTGTACCCCGAGAGCAGTTCTTC. This chain uses TRBV30 with TRBJ2-1, with no clear D. The V gene lost 0 bases and the J gene lost 10 bases, with 7 bases spanning the gap. The CDR3 has 11 amino acids. Germline V CDR1 and CDR2: GTSNPN, SVGIG (reference sequence).

The V and J genes are TRBV24-1 and TRBJ2-2; D call uncertain. V was shortened by 5 bases and J by 6 bases, with 9 bases between the two germline ends. Germline V gene sequence: CDR1 KGHDR, CDR2 SFDVKD. The CDR3 is 13 amino acids. CDR3 protein: CATSAGFSGELFF. The CDR3, as DNA: TGTGCCACCAGTGCCGGGTTTTCCGGGGAGCTGTTTTTT.

V and J are TRBV5-1 and TRBJ2-2; 8 bases fit TRBD1. The CDR3 totals 14 residues. Trimming cost V 0 bases and J 9 bases; bases outside gene matches: 4. Germline assignment: CDR1 SGHRS and CDR2 YFSETQ. CDR3 sequence reads: CASSLADRGRELFF. The CDR3 DNA follows: TGCGCCAGCAGCTTGGCAGACAGGGGTCGGGAGCTGTTTTTT.